The entry below gives a single TCR beta chain sequence along with its context. Its antigen is unidentified. This sample stems from a study of T cell repertoires in cytomegalovirus infection. At the level of the study: Selection of CMV epitopes for the study included recently identified HLA-C-restricted and well-studied HLA-B-restricted ones. Public signatures in TCR beta pointed to CMV infection and matching HLA type.

Germline V gene lookup returns CDR1 MDHEN and CDR2 SYDVKM. CDR3 length: 14 amino acids. V dropped 4 bases and J dropped 7; count of bases not matched to a gene: 6. Notes on the study in general: Dominating the ex vivo response were HLA-C-restricted CMV-specific TCR beta clonotypes. There were carriers of CMV plus the relevant HLA, and cumulative public TCR beta family frequency identified them.

TCRdb re-derived calls from the reads in MiXCR, one entry per CDR3 protein. Found here are around 200,000 distinct CDR3 sequences, about 39% of them singletons; the top ten hold more than 50%. The V gene is TRBV28, the J gene TRBJ1-5; 8 bases map to TRBD1. The TCR sequence derives from a human donor in good health (CMV status not recorded). Some clones in this sample may be carry-over from other donors' samples. The sample here was CD8+ T cells from cultured PBMCs, taken from culture after CMV antigen stimulation. CDR3 bases: TGTGCCAGCAGTTCTCAGGGGGCGAACCAGCCCCAGCATTTT. As protein: CASSSQGANQPQHF.